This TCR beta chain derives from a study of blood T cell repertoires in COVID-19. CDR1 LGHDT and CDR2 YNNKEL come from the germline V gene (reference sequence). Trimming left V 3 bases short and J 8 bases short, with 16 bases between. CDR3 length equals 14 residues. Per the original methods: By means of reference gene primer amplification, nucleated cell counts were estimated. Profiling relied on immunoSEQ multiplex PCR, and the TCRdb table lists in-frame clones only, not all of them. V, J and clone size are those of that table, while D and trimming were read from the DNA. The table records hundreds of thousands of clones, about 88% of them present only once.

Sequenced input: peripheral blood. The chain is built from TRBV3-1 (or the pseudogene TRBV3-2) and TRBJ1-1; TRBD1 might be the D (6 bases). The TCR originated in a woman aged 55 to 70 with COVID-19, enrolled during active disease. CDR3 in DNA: TGTGCCAGCAGCCAGGGCTTCCGGGACATGGAAGCTTTCTTT. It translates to CASSQGFRDMEAFF.